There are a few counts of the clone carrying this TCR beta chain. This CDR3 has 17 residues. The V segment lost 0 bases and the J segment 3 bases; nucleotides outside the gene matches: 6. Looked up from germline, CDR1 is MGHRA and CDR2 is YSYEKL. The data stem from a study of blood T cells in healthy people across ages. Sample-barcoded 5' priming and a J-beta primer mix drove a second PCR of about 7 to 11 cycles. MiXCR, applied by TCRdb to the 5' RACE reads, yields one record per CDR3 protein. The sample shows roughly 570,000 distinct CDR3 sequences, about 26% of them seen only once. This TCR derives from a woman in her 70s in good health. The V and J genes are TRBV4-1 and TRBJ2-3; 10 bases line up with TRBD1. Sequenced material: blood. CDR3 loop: CASSQDRQGAFTDTQYF. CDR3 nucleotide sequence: TGCGCCAGCAGCCAAGACCGACAGGGGGCATTTACAGATACGCAGTATTTT.